The 2 T cell receptor beta chains reported below all come from one sample, sequenced in a study of radiation and T cells in renal cell carcinoma. Time point in this sample: baseline pretreatment blood. Specified treatment: 15 Gy SBRT to primary tumor, nephrectomy 4 weeks later. Repertoires were generated with immunoSEQ multiplex PCR, while TCRdb's copy carries only in-frame clones and drops some. The data contain 70,000 to 95,000 clones, 82% of them seen just once; the ten biggest clones take up approximately 6.4%. This sample comprised blood, obtained from a patient whose treatment included radiotherapy and nephrectomy. Source of these receptors: a man between 60 and 75 years old with renal cell carcinoma.

The chain links TRBV11-3 to TRBJ2-1, with 11 bases aligning to TRBD2. This CDR3 region has 16 residues. The V gene end was trimmed by 3 bases and the J gene end by 8 bases; junction bases not matched to a gene: 9. The germline V gene has CDR1 SGHNT and CDR2 YENEEA. The CDR3 nucleotides are TGTGCCAGCAGCTTTACCCAACTAGCGGGAGCGGATGAGCAGTTCTTC. The encoded protein is CASSFTQLAGADEQFF.

This clone appeared once. The rearrangement uses TRBV12-2 and TRBJ2-1. TRBV12-2 is listed as a pseudogene. The CDR3 consists of 17 residues. Written as DNA, the CDR3 is TGTGCAAGTCGCTTAGCGACCGTAGATATTCCCGGCAATGAGCAGTTCTTC. Protein product: CASRLATVDIPGNEQFF.